This T cell receptor beta chain was found in a study of CD8 T cells in ankylosing spondylitis. About this clonotype: Its antigen is unknown.

TCRdb analysed the 5' RACE reads with MiXCR anew, one entry per CDR3 protein. This sample has 15,000 or so distinct CDR3 sequences, with around 8% found just once. General observations from the study: According to the report, clones linked to the disease were significantly enriched in matched synovial fluid samples taken from ankylosing spondylitis patients. Ankylosing spondylitis blood seemed to carry a telltale TCR beta motif made of under 10 highly homologous variants.

Germline CDR1 is MNHEY and CDR2 is SVGEGT. V was shortened by 9 bases and J by 1 base, with 13 bases between the two germline ends. The CDR3 covers 13 residues. This chain links TRBV6-2 or TRBV6-3 with TRBJ2-7; D ambiguous. The sequencing sample was made of blood. This TCR was sampled from a male donor with ankylosing spondylitis or in good health (not recorded which). The CDR3 nucleotides are TGTGCCAGTACCCCCCGGCCATCCTACGAGCAGTACTTC. Protein sequence: CASTPRPSYEQYF.